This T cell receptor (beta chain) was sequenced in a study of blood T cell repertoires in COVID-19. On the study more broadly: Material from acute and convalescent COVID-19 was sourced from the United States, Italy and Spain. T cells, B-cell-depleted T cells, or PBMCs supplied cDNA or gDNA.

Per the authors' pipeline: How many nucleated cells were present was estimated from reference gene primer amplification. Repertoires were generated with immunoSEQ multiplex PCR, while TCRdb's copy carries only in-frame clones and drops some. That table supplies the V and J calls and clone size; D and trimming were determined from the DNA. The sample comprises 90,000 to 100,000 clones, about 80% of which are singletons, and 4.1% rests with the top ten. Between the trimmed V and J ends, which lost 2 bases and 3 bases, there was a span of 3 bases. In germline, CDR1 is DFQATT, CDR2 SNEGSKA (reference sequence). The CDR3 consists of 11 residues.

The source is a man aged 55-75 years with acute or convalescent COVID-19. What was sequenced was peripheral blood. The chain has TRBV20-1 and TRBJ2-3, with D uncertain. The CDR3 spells CSARQTDTQYF. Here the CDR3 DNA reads TGCAGTGCTAGACAAACAGATACGCAGTATTTT.